The source of this T cell receptor (beta chain) is a study of a mutant IDH1 vaccine in newly diagnosed glioma. As for time point: week 35, safety follow-up. One vaccine dose held 300 ug of mutant IDH1 20-mer peptide and came with topical imiquimod. Some clones are missing from TCRdb's copy, which holds only in-frame ones; the method was immunoSEQ multiplex PCR. The data show 40,000 to 45,000 clones, around 81% seen once. With regard to this clone: Its antigen remains unidentified.

The CDR3 has 17 residues. V lost 1 base and J lost 4, with 17 bases in between. Germline V CDR1 and CDR2: SGHRS, YFSETQ. The sequences come from PBMCs, collected from a glioma patient whose treatment included an IDH1 peptide vaccine. The origin of this receptor is a woman aged 35 to 49 with glioma. Some clones in this sample may be carry-over from other donors' samples. The rearrangement uses TRBV5-1 and TRBJ2-2, with D tentatively TRBD1 (6 bases). The chain's CDR3 is CASSLMGQGSATGELFF. The CDR3 DNA is TGCGCCAGCAGCTTGATGGGGCAGGGGTCGGCCACCGGGGAGCTGTTTTTT.